This TCR beta chain appears in the sequencing data of a study of blood T cell repertoires in COVID-19. Trimming cost V 4 bases and J 0 bases, with 12 bases left between them. The CDR3 is 16 residues long. Germline values: CDR1 PRHDT, CDR2 FYEKMQ (reference sequence). Clones were read by immunoSEQ multiplex PCR, and TCRdb kept only the in-frame ones, dropping some. The sample lists some 450,000 clones, approximately 90% occurring once. Followed longitudinally, the Seattle patients had been enrolled during active infection. Sequenced material: peripheral blood. The TCR comes from a man aged 18-30 years with COVID-19, enrolled during active disease. V usage is TRBV13 and J usage is TRBJ1-4; D gene uncertain. The CDR3 DNA reads TGTGCCAGCAGCTCCCGGGGAGCGGCAACTAATGAAAAACTGTTTTTT. As protein: CASSSRGAATNEKLFF.